This record looks at one T cell receptor beta chain sequence and its context. Its antigen is not identified. This CDR3 spans 14 amino acids. Losses at the gene ends were 3 bases for V and 4 bases for J; bases not matched to a gene: 4. Germline loops: CDR1 SGHRS, CDR2 YFSETQ. The record originates from a study of graft-versus-host responses after intestinal transplantation. Turning to the study itself: As for transplant type, recipients had multivisceral, liver-intestinal, or isolated intestinal grafts. The study gave all recipients anti-thymocyte globulin induction, then tacrolimus and steroids for about 3 years.

Regarding the study as a whole: With peak circulating GvH clone levels came an association with early post-transplant HvG declines. Researchers found GvH clones in recipient marrow, and some showed up first in ileum or blood.

TCRdb's copy holds only in-frame clones and misses some; the assay was immunoSEQ multiplex PCR. The data hold around 100,000 clones, with roughly 84% observed a single time. The chain carries TRBV5-1 and TRBJ2-1; TRBD1 aligns across 7 bases. This specimen was unstimulated CD4+ T cells sorted from spleen or lymph node cells, taken before transplant. This receptor was taken from a human donor who was the organ donor for an intestinal transplant. DNA of the CDR3: TGCGCCAGCAGCTCTCCGGGACAGTACAATGAGCAGTTCTTC. The encoded protein is CASSSPGQYNEQFF. Together with reference TRBV5-1 and TRBJ2-1, the CDR3 gives the full variable domain: KAGVTQTPRYLIKTRGQQVTLSCSPISGHRSVSWYQQTPGQGLQFLFEYFSETQRNKGNFPGRFSGRQFSNSRSEMNVSTLELGDSALYLCASSSPGQYNEQFFGPGTRLTVL.